These 9 T cell receptor beta chains were all obtained from the same sample, sequenced in a study of T cell changes during pregnancy in multiple sclerosis. TCRdb's table, derived via immunoSEQ multiplex PCR, lists solely in-frame clones and lacks some. This repertoire shows more than 85,000 clones, just over 90% found once; its top ten account for about 1.3%. Sequences were derived from peripheral blood, sampled in the third trimester of pregnancy. These receptors were collected from a female donor in good health, enrolled as a control in a pregnancy study.

The chain is built from TRBV13 and TRBJ1-4, with 11 bases aligning to TRBD1. Trimming took 3 bases from V and 8 from J; bases not matched to a gene: 5. Germline V gene sequence: CDR1 PRHDT, CDR2 FYEKMQ (reference sequence). The length of the CDR3 is 15 residues. Here the CDR3 reads CASSLGQGVLEKLFF. The CDR3 coding sequence is TGTGCCAGCAGCTTGGGACAGGGGGTGTTGGAAAAACTGTTTTTT.

The V gene is TRBV7-8, the J gene TRBJ2-3, with no clear D. CDR1 is SGHVS and CDR2 is FQNEAQ in the germline V gene. This CDR3 has 12 amino acids. Deletions cut 1 base from V and 6 bases from J, with 5 bases between. This CDR3 reads CASSLGMDTQYF. The CDR3 DNA reads TGTGCCAGCAGCTTAGGTATGGATACGCAGTATTTT.

This rearrangement joins TRBV27 to TRBJ2-5, with 7 bases fitting TRBD2. Trimming cost V 6 bases and J 2 bases; bases outside gene matches: 3. The CDR3 covers 13 residues. Looked up from germline, CDR1 is MNHEY and CDR2 is SMNVEV (reference sequence). CDR3 sequence: CASRRETQETQYF. DNA for the CDR3: TGTGCCAGCAGGCGGGAGACACAAGAGACCCAGTACTTC.

V gene TRBV18 combines with J gene TRBJ2-5, with D possibly TRBD2 on 5 matching bases. V lost 3 bases and J 1 base, leaving 9 bases between the germline ends. Germline assignment: CDR1 KGHSH and CDR2 LQKENI. The CDR3 runs 14 residues. Here the CDR3 DNA reads TGTGCCAGCTCACCGACTAACCCCCAAGAGACCCAGTACTTC. It encodes CASSPTNPQETQYF.

DNA for the CDR3: TGTGCCAGCAGTGGGGAGGAAAGCTCCTACAATGAGCAGTTCTTC. Amino acids: CASSGEESSYNEQFF. The rearrangement joins TRBV6-4 to TRBJ2-1, with TRBD2 as a possible D gene (6 bases). V dropped 4 bases and J dropped 0 bases, with 10 bases sitting between them. The germline CDR1 and CDR2 sequences are MRHNA and SNTAGT. CDR3 length equals 15 residues.

The chain employs TRBV5-6 and TRBJ2-1, with D unresolved. This CDR3 comprises 14 residues. Germline lookup yields CDR1 SGHDT and CDR2 YYEEEE. V lost 6 bases and J 5 bases, leaving 15 bases between the germline ends. This chain's CDR3 is CASTSVAPNNEQFF. CDR3 nucleotides: TGTGCCAGCACGAGCGTCGCCCCAAACAATGAGCAGTTCTTC.

The chain combines TRBV13 with TRBJ2-7; 8 bases agree with TRBD1. The CDR3 extends over 15 amino acids. Germline CDR1 PRHDT, CDR2 FYEKMQ (reference sequence). The V and J ends lost 0 bases and 5 bases, in that order; junction bases with no gene match: 6. The CDR3 coding sequence is TGTGCCAGCAGCTTAGGGCAGGGGGCCCTAAACGAGCAGTACTTC. Its protein product is CASSLGQGALNEQYF.

This clone turned up a few times. The chain uses TRBV2 and TRBJ1-1; the D is unclear. The germline V and J ends were trimmed by 4 bases and 4 bases, with 4 bases remaining between them. CDR1 SNHLY and CDR2 FYNNEI come from the germline V gene. CDR3 size: 11 residues. CDR3 coding DNA: TGTGCCAGCAGTGGAGGCACTGAAGCTTTCTTT. Its translation is CASSGGTEAFF.

The chain combines TRBV28 with TRBJ1-3, with D possibly matching TRBD1 (6 bases). This CDR3 comprises 16 residues. Germline CDR1 is MDHEN and CDR2 is SYDVKM. The ends were cut back, 5 bases at V and 1 base at J, with 15 bases in the middle. CDR3 DNA: TGTGCCAGCAGTGGAGAAACAGGGATGTCTGGAAACACCATATATTTT. This sequence encodes CASSGETGMSGNTIYF.